This T cell receptor (beta chain) was sequenced in a study of patients with pleural tuberculosis (dated by TCRdb to the mid-2010s). This clonotype showed up many times. The antigen it recognizes is unknown. No base quality information exists; no much larger clone differs at one position. TCRdb shows the sequencer as Illumina Genome Analyzer IIx. Through fastp at Q25 and MiXCR, TCRdb rebuilt clones from the public reads, retaining in-frame beta chains. Rows merge per CDR3 protein into single entries with the most common DNA and genes. The table for this sample lists under 65,000 distinct CDR3 sequences; less than 8% of them were counted only once. The ten largest account for around 15% of the sample. The CDR3 holds 12 amino acids from the cysteine to the phenylalanine. Only CDR3 DNA remains: 36 bases, in frame from the first base. Via the germline V gene (reference sequence), CDR1 is WNHNN and CDR2 SYGVQD. V and J lose 3 bases and 1 base, and a span of 3 bases separates them.

The sequence is built from TRBV10-1 and TRBJ2-5; the D gene is unclear. This clonotype was obtained from a human donor with pleural tuberculosis. DNA sequence: TGCGCCAGCAGTGACAGCCAAGAGACCCAGTACTTC. Translated, this is CASSDSQETQYF.